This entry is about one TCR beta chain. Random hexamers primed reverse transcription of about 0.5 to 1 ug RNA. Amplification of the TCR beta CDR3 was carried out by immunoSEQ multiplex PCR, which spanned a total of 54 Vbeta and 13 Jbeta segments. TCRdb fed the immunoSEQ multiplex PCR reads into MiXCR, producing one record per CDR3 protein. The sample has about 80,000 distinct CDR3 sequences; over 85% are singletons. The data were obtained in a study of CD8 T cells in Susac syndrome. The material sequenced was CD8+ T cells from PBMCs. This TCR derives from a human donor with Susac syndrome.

CDR3 sequence (DNA): TGTGCCAGCAGTACCCTTAGCGGGAGATCCTACAATGAGCAGTTCTTC. It yields the protein CASSTLSGRSYNEQFF. The rearrangement joins TRBV27 to TRBJ2-1, with 9 bases that match TRBD2. Germline CDR1 reads MNHEY; CDR2 reads SMNVEV (reference sequence). The CDR3 totals 16 residues. Losses at the gene ends were 5 bases for V and 1 base for J; bases not matched to a gene: 6.